This T cell receptor (beta chain) was identified during a study of glioma-infiltrating T cells after dendritic cell vaccination listed by TCRdb under 2016. For the wider study: The cohort comprised approximately 15 glioblastoma patients from Phase I and II dendritic cell vaccination trials, 9 newly diagnosed and 6 with recurrent disease. Autologous tumor lysate-pulsed dendritic cell vaccination was administered to the patients between 2003 and 2012. To make the vaccine, monocyte-derived dendritic cells were cultured for about seven days with IL-4 and GM-CSF and then pulsed overnight with autologous tumor lysate. Patients received three intradermal dendritic cell vaccine injections at biweekly intervals in the arm below the axilla. Deep sequencing of TCR beta CDR3 regions was used to quantify tumor-infiltrating lymphocyte content and compare tumor and blood repertoires in dendritic cell-vaccinated glioblastoma patients. TCR sequencing metrics, including TIL content and tumor-blood repertoire overlap, were correlated with survival after dendritic cell vaccination. The study at large found these results: The cohort was small and heterogeneous, few patients had complete blood and tumor sets, and even fewer had initial-recurrent tumor pairs. After dendritic cell vaccination, a higher estimated pretreatment TIL content predicted longer time to progression and overall survival. The TCR overlap response model with three groups was called speculative and said to need prospective validation. No direct relationship between TCR clonality and survival was found, suggesting that a diverse polyclonal response may matter.

What the time point label conveys for this sample: after dendritic cell vaccination, including at tumor progression/relapse. Patients were selected on the basis of adequate residual fresh-frozen tumor tissue and more than two years of available survival data. An isocitrate dehydrogenase mutation was not carried by any of the glioblastoma patients, although molecular status was otherwise variable. PBMC collection took place before vaccination, two weeks after the third vaccination, and at tumor progression if progression occurred. The Qiagen DNeasy Blood extraction Kit was used for extraction of genomic DNA. In regard to this clone: This receptor's antigen is unknown. Per-base qualities were not stored, and no clone one base away is much larger.

TCRB CDR3 regions were amplified from approximately 2 ug genomic DNA, or all available DNA if less, using the immunoSEQ assay. For multiplex PCR, 60 forward primers for TCR V beta segments and 13 reverse primers for J beta segments were used. To estimate reads per starting template, synthetic control templates were spiked into each sample at limiting dilution. The Illumina HiSeq System generated 87 bp sequencing reads. The authors' pipeline ran thus. PCR and sequencing errors were removed by merging closely related sequences with a nearest neighbor algorithm. TCR overlap was measured as the percentage of unique tumor TCR beta sequences that were also present in the peripheral blood of the same patient. In TCRdb, the immuneACCESS table is reduced to in-frame sequences with V and J assigned. These tables do not hold every clone; where another copy was compared, an unresolved V gene accounts for under half, and the others remain unexplained. That table supplies the V and J calls and clone size; D and trimming were determined from the DNA. Here the sample has around 78,000 clones; 85% occur a single time. The ten most abundant clones make up over 6.5% of the sample.

The sequence came from a human donor with glioblastoma. The material sequenced was blood, taken after dendritic cell vaccination.

The DNA reads as follows: TGTGCCAGCAGTTCGGCAGGAAGAGATTCTAACTATGGCTACACCTTC. It encodes CASSSAGRDSNYGYTF. The chain was built from TRBV6-6 and TRBJ1-2; the D segment cannot be called with confidence. CDR1 and CDR2, per the germline V gene (reference sequence), are MNHNY and SVGAGI. Including the terminal cysteine and phenylalanine, the CDR3 comprises 16 residues. The DNA shown is the 48-base CDR3, in frame from base 1. A distance of 15 bases separates the germline ends of V and J, which lose 4 bases and 0 bases respectively.